The 21 T cell receptor beta chains below all came from one sample that was sequenced in a study of blood T cell repertoires in COVID-19 (dated by TCRdb to about 2020). The library relied on the immunoSEQ multiplex PCR assay. TCRdb took over this immuneACCESS table, retaining in-frame rearrangements with V and J assigned. Such tables are incomplete; in checked studies, under half of the missing clones stem from an unresolved V gene, and the remainder is unexplained. The sample contains 200,000 to 250,000 clones, 70% to 90% of them found a single time. The ten largest clones capture roughly 19% of the sample. Material: peripheral blood. The source is a man over 45 with COVID-19, enrolled during active disease.

The CDR3 reads CASSSGLSSQHF. As DNA, the CDR3 is TGTGCCAGCAGCTCAGGACTCTCGTCCCAGCATTTT. The rearrangement uses TRBV12-3 or TRBV12-4 and TRBJ1-5; the D is unclear. V lost 6 bases, J lost 11 bases, and 14 bases lay in between. The CDR3 totals 12 residues.

The chain recombines TRBV6-5 with TRBJ2-7; 7 bases align to TRBD1. This CDR3 contains 15 residues. Germline V lookup: CDR1 MNHEY, CDR2 SVGAGI. V shed 0 bases, J shed 6 bases, and the junction held 8 bases outside the gene matches. The CDR3 coding sequence is TGTGCCAGCAGTTACTCAGAGGGACAGCCAGTCGAGCAGTACTTC. Its translation: CASSYSEGQPVEQYF.

This clone was counted only a few times. V is TRBV18 and J is TRBJ1-1, with D unclear. The germline CDR1 and CDR2 sequences are KGHSH and LQKENI. The CDR3 covers 16 residues. V was shortened by 1 base and J by 2 bases, with 14 bases between the two germline ends. Here the CDR3 DNA reads TGTGCCAGCTCACCACTTGCGGGTCACCTCAACACTGAAGCTTTCTTT. It translates to CASSPLAGHLNTEAFF. The full variable domain, its missing parts supplied by reference TRBV18 and TRBJ1-1, is NAGVMQNPRHLVRRRGQEARLRCSPMKGHSHVYWYRQLPEEGLKFMVYLQKENIIDESGMPKERFSAEFPKEGPSILRIQQVVRGDSAAYFCASSPLAGHLNTEAFFGQGTRLTVV.

The chain is built from TRBV6-4 and TRBJ1-2; 8 bases match TRBD1. The CDR3 runs to 15 residues. The ends lost 10 bases at V and 5 bases at J; junction bases unmatched: 15. The V gene's germline CDR1 is MRHNA and CDR2 SNTAGT. CDR3 coding DNA: TGTGCCACTGGAGGTCAGGACAGGGATTTTTATGGCTACACCTTC. This codes for CATGGQDRDFYGYTF.

DNA for the CDR3: TGTGCCAGCACCCCAACGGTGCGGCGGGGGAATGAGCAGTTCTTC. It codes for CASTPTVRRGNEQFF. The chain couples TRBV11-2 to TRBJ2-1; 7 bases match TRBD2. This CDR3 contains 15 residues. Looked up from germline, CDR1 is SGHAT and CDR2 is FQNNGV. Germline trimming cut 7 bases from V and 7 bases from J; bases unmatched to any gene: 13.

The chain is built from TRBV30 and TRBJ2-7; 11 bases agree with TRBD2. CDR3 length equals 14 residues. V shed 2 bases and J 6 bases; nucleotides not matched to a gene: 6. Germline-derived CDR1 and CDR2 are GTSNPN and SVGIG (reference sequence). The CDR3 DNA is TGTGCCTGGAGTAGACTAGCGGGATCTGGCGAGCAGTACTTC. As protein: CAWSRLAGSGEQYF.

This chain joins TRBV7-9 and TRBJ1-4; D possibly corresponds to TRBD1 (5 bases). There are 15 residues in the CDR3. The V gene lost 6 bases and the J gene lost 5 bases, with 16 bases spanning the gap. The germline V gene encodes CDR1 SEHNR and CDR2 FQNEAQ (reference sequence). The CDR3 spells CASRRDRGINEKLFF. The CDR3 DNA reads TGTGCCAGCAGACGCGACAGAGGAATAAATGAAAAACTGTTTTTT.

The chain links TRBV24-1 to TRBJ2-1; 12 bases line up with TRBD2. This CDR3 contains 15 residues. V shed 4 bases and J 7 bases; nucleotides not matched to a gene: 4. The V gene's germline CDR1 is KGHDR and CDR2 SFDVKD. The CDR3 sequence: CATSDQGLAGNEQFF. CDR3 in DNA: TGTGCCACCAGTGACCAGGGACTAGCGGGTAATGAGCAGTTCTTC.

The chain recombines TRBV28 with TRBJ1-5, with TRBD1 matching 8 bases. The CDR3 loop spans 17 amino acids. Trimming took 2 bases from V and 5 from J; bases not matched to a gene: 11. Germline CDR1 is MDHEN and CDR2 is SYDVKM. In DNA form, the CDR3 reads TGTGCCAGCAGTTTAAACCGGGACAGGAAGCGTTATCAGCCCCAGCATTTT. Amino acid sequence: CASSLNRDRKRYQPQHF.

This chain uses TRBV11-2 with TRBJ2-3; TRBD2 matches at 11 bases. The J segment lost 4 bases and the V segment lost 2 bases, leaving 11 bases of the junction unmatched. CDR3 length: 18 amino acids. Germline V gene data show CDR1 as SGHAT and CDR2 as FQNNGV. This CDR3 reads CASSLSPQLAGAADTQYF. CDR3 DNA: TGTGCCAGCAGCTTATCCCCGCAACTAGCGGGAGCGGCAGATACGCAGTATTTT.

This clone was recorded a few times. An end of the junction does not agree with germline; a read error may underlie this. The chain uses TRBV28 and TRBJ1-2; D is ambiguous. The CDR3 covers 15 residues. Germline V gives CDR1 MDHEN, CDR2 SYDVKM. The DNA of the CDR3 is TGTGCCAGCAGGTTATTGAGTTTGTCTAGTGGCGGCTACACCTTC. It specifies CASRLLSLSSGGYTF.

V and J are TRBV5-1 and TRBJ2-7; 7 nucleotides match TRBD2. J was trimmed by 2 bases and V by 0 bases; bases with no gene match: 5. The CDR3 has 15 residues. The germline gives CDR1 SGHRS, CDR2 YFSETQ. CDR3 coding DNA: TGCGCCAGCAGCTTGGCCTTGGGGAGGGCCTACGAGCAGTACTTC. This sequence encodes CASSLALGRAYEQYF.

The V and J genes are TRBV5-1 and TRBJ2-2, with 8 bases aligning to TRBD1. The V gene end was trimmed by 4 bases and the J gene end by 7 bases; junction bases not matched to a gene: 12. Germline V gene lookup returns CDR1 SGHRS and CDR2 YFSETQ. The CDR3 totals 16 residues. The CDR3 nucleotides are TGCGCCAGCAGCCCCACTATTACAGGGGGTATCGGGGAGCTGTTTTTT. Translated: CASSPTITGGIGELFF. Together with reference TRBV5-1 and TRBJ2-2, the CDR3 gives the full variable domain: KAGVTQTPRYLIKTRGQQVTLSCSPISGHRSVSWYQQTPGQGLQFLFEYFSETQRNKGNFPGRFSGRQFSNSRSEMNVSTLELGDSALYLCASSPTITGGIGELFFGEGSRLTVL.

This clone was seen more than once but under ten times. The rearrangement joins TRBV27 to TRBJ1-2, with D perhaps matching TRBD1 (6 bases). Germline V lookup: CDR1 MNHEY, CDR2 SMNVEV (reference sequence). This CDR3 contains 15 residues. The V end was cut by 2 bases, the J end by 2 bases, with 12 bases between. CDR3 nucleotide sequence: TGTGCCAGCAGTTTAAATCCAGGACAGAACTATGGCTACACCTTC. The encoded protein is CASSLNPGQNYGYTF.

This clone is a singleton in its sample. The chain joins TRBV15 to TRBJ1-5; D perhaps matches TRBD1 (6 bases). This CDR3 has 13 residues. Germline V gives CDR1 LNHNV, CDR2 YYDKDF (reference sequence). V dropped 0 bases and J dropped 10 bases, with 10 bases sitting between them. The CDR3 loop is CATSRDQGGPQHF. The CDR3 coding sequence is TGTGCCACCAGCAGAGATCAAGGGGGACCCCAGCATTTT.

J is TRBJ2-5 and V is TRBV14; tentative D call: TRBD1 (5 bases). Trimming cost V 2 bases and J 2 bases, with 9 bases left between them. The germline V gene has CDR1 SGHDN and CDR2 FVKESK. This CDR3 contains 14 residues. The CDR3 here is CASSQFRGQETQYF. The CDR3 DNA follows: TGTGCCAGCAGCCAATTTAGGGGTCAAGAGACCCAGTACTTC. The entire variable domain, with the rest obtained from reference TRBV14 and TRBJ2-5, is as follows: EAGVTQFPSHSVIEKGQTVTLRCDPISGHDNLYWYRRVMGKEIKFLLHFVKESKQDESGMPNNRFLAERTGGTYSTLKVQPAELEDSGVYFCASSQFRGQETQYFGPGTRLLVL.

This chain joins TRBV4-3 and TRBJ2-1; weak D call: TRBD2 (7 bases). This CDR3 is 15 amino acids long. Germline V gives CDR1 LGHNA, CDR2 YSLEER. Trimming cost V 4 bases and J 5 bases, with 15 bases left between them. The CDR3 spells CASSRGGGGNNEQFF. As DNA, the CDR3 is TGCGCCAGCAGCCGGGGCGGGGGCGGTAACAATGAGCAGTTCTTC.

This chain links TRBV28 with TRBJ1-1; TRBD1 is a possible D gene (5 bases). Trimming removed 6 bases at V and 7 bases at J, with 12 bases between. The germline gives CDR1 MDHEN, CDR2 SYDVKM. This CDR3 is built from 12 residues. CDR3 protein: CASSETADEAFF. The DNA for the CDR3 is TGTGCCAGCAGCGAGACAGCCGATGAAGCTTTCTTT.

The chain employs TRBV18 and TRBJ1-1, with D possibly matching TRBD1 (5 bases). Trimming took 1 base from V and 1 from J, leaving 10 bases between them. CDR3 length: 15 amino acids. In germline, CDR1 is KGHSH, CDR2 LQKENI. The CDR3 DNA is TGTGCCAGCTCACCACTTCCGACAGCGAACACTGAAGCTTTCTTT. Its translation: CASSPLPTANTEAFF. Full variable domain (rest looked up from reference TRBV18 and TRBJ1-1): NAGVMQNPRHLVRRRGQEARLRCSPMKGHSHVYWYRQLPEEGLKFMVYLQKENIIDESGMPKERFSAEFPKEGPSILRIQQVVRGDSAAYFCASSPLPTANTEAFFGQGTRLTVV.

The chain combines TRBV9 with TRBJ2-1; 12 bases map to TRBD2. The V gene's germline CDR1 is SGDLS and CDR2 YYNGEE. The CDR3 loop spans 15 amino acids. The junction had 4 bases not matched to a gene; V was cut back by 3 bases and J by 6 bases. The CDR3, as DNA: TGTGCCAGCAGCGCACTAGCGGGAGGTAGCAATGAGCAGTTCTTC. It specifies CASSALAGGSNEQFF.

The chain employs TRBV11-2 and TRBJ2-1; 9 nucleotides align to TRBD2. The CDR3 contains 16 residues. Germline CDR1 SGHAT, CDR2 FQNNGV. After removal of 5 bases from V and 14 bases from J, the junction contained 19 bases not matched to a gene. CDR3 loop: CASSPVSGTSPSHEFF. The CDR3 DNA follows: TGTGCCAGCAGCCCAGTCTCCGGGACTAGCCCATCGCATGAGTTCTTC.